This T cell receptor (beta chain) was profiled in a study of blood T cell repertoires in COVID-19. Across the study: From the United States, Italy and Spain came samples of acute and convalescent COVID-19. T cells, B-cell-depleted T cells, or PBMCs provided the cDNA or gDNA that served as material.

This clone showed up just a few times. Allocation to cohorts depended on clinical history reported by the participants. Libraries were prepared by immunoSEQ multiplex PCR; TCRdb keeps only in-frame clonotypes and omits some of them. The profile shows about 220,000 clones, approximately 90% of them singletons. This receptor was taken from a middle-aged woman with acute COVID-19. The sequencing sample was made of PBMCs or T cells enriched from blood (not recorded which).

CDR3 region: CASSLYGRGEAFF. The CDR3 DNA follows: TGTGCCAGCAGCTTATATGGGCGGGGTGAAGCTTTCTTT. The chain uses TRBV11-3 and TRBJ1-1; D is ambiguous. Trimming took 2 bases from V and 7 from J, leaving 11 bases between them. There are 13 residues in the CDR3. Germline V CDR1 and CDR2: SGHNT, YENEEA.